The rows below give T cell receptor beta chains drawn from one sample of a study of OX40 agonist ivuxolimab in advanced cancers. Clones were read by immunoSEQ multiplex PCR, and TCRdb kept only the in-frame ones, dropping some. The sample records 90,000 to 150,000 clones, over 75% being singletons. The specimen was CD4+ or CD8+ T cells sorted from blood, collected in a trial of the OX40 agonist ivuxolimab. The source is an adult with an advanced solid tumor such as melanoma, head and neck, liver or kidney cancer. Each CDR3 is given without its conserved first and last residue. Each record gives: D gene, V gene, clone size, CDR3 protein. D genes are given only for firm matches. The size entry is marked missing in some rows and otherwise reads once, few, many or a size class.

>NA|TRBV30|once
AWSLEDLAELF
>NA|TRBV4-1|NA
ASSQANLVNTGELF
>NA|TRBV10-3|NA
AISWGEGTDTQY
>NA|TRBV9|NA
ASSVVRGAATNEKLF
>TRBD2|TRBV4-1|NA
ASSQGLRGDADTQY
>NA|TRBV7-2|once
ASSLSRLREQF
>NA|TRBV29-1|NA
SVDDTPNTGELF
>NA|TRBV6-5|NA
ASRPFGNTEAF
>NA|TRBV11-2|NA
ASSLDTGSSYNEQF
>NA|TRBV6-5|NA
ATGLHYGYT
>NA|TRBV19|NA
ASWAGVLTGELF
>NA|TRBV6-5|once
ASRKGGNGQPQH
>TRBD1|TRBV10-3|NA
AIRTMTGETEAF
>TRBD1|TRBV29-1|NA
SVVPSVRPQGDTQY
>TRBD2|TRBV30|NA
AWSLGGTDTQY
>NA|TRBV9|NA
ASSPPRPSVISYEQY
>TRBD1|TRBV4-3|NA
ASSQETGSGYT
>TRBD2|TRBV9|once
ASTSTGGRTDTQY
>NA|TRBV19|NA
ASSAGTDNSPLH
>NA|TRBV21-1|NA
ASSTPRAGPTNEQF
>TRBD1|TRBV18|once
ASSPAGQDSYEQY
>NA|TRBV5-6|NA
ASSGVSSYNSPLH
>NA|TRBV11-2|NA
ASSFSRTVSGNTIY
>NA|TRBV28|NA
ASSLIHDRGYGYT
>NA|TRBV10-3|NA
AITPTSSLGETQY
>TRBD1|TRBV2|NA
ASGTGLGGNTIY
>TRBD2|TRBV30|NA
AWSALAGITDTQY
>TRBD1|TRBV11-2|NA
ASTPGQAFNEKLF
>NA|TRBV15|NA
ATSRDRAGLDEKLF
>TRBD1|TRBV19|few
ATSQTGDESGYEQY
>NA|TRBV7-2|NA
ASSSLPLKTNEKLF
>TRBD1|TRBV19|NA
ASSLGGQAFYEQY
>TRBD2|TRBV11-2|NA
ASSLLGPAGGNEQF
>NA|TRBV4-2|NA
ASRGGAVETQY
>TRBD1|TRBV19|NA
ASSKGQGVRGEQF
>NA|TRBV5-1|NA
ASSRQTAALTDTQY
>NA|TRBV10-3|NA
AIQKDFQETQY
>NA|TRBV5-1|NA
ASRAGANTGELF
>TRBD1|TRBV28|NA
ASSLQGTGELF
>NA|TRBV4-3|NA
ASSAGTNNSPLH
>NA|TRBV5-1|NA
ASSLAGTDTQY
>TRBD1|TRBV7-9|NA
ASSRWDSLRDEQF
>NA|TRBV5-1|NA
ASSSFSSGNTIY
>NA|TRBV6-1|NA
ASSPQGSQPQH
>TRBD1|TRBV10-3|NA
AISESGTGGQETQY